This T cell receptor beta chain stems from a study of blood T cell repertoires in COVID-19. Study as a whole: Italy, Spain and the United States were the sources of the convalescent and acute COVID-19 samples. PBMCs, B-cell-depleted T cells, or T cells provided the cDNA or gDNA that made up the material.

Trimming cost V 7 bases and J 7 bases; bases outside gene matches: 6. The CDR3 is 13 amino acids. CDR1 and CDR2 (germline): LNHDA, SQIVND (reference sequence). Authors' data handling: Using reference gene primer amplification, nucleated cell counts were estimated. The method was immunoSEQ multiplex PCR; TCRdb's version includes in-frame clones alone and lacks a portion of them. The D gene and trimming were derived from the DNA, and the V and J assignments and clone size from that table. The data show tens of thousands of clones, 79% seen once. Sample: peripheral blood. The chain combines TRBV19 with TRBJ2-1, with 8 bases aligning to TRBD1. This TCR was recovered from a man aged 60 to 69 with active or convalescent COVID-19. For the CDR3, the DNA is TGTGCCAGTACGAGGACAGGGTGGAATGAGCAGTTCTTC. It translates to CASTRTGWNEQFF.